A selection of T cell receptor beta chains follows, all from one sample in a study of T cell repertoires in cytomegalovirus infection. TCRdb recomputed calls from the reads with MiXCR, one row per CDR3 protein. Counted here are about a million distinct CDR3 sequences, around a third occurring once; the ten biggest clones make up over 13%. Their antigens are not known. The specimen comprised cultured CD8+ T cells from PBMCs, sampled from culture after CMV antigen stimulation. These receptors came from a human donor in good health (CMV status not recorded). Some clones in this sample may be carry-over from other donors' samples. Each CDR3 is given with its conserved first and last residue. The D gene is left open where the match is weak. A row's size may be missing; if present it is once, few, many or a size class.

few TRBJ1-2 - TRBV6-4 TGTGCCAGCAGTGAATACCTCGGCTCCAACTATGGCTACACCTTC CASSEYLGSNYGYTF
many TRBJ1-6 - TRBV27 TGTGCCAGCAGTCCTACGGGGAAGGGGAGATCACCCCTCCACTTT CASSPTGKGRSPLHF
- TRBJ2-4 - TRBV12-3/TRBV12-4 TGTGCCAGCAGTTCCTCCCCTAAGAACATTCAGTACTTC CASSSSPKNIQYF
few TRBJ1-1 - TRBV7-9 TGTGCCAGCAGCTTACGGAGGGGGATGGATGAAGCTTTCTTT CASSLRRGMDEAFF
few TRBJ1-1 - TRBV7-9 TGTGCCAGCAGCCCCCCACCCGTTGCTTTCATGAACACTGAAGCTTTCTTT CASSPPPVAFMNTEAFF
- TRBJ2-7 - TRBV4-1 TGTGCCAGCAGCCAAGAGGGCTTTAGTTCGGCCTACGAGCAGTACTTC CASSQEGFSSAYEQYF
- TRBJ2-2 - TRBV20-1 TGCAGTGCTAGAGATCGAGTAGCGGTGGAAATCGGGGAGCTGTTTTTT CSARDRVAVEIGELFF
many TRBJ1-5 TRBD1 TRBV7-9 TGTGCCAGCAGCTCCGACAGGGTTCGAGAACCCCAGCATTTT CASSSDRVREPQHF
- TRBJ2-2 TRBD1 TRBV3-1 TGTGCCAGCAGCCGATCCGGGACAGACTACACCGGGGAGCTGTTTTTT CASSRSGTDYTGELFF
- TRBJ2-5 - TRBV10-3 TGTGCCATCAGTTCGGACACGGGGGAAGAGACCCAGTACTTC CAISSDTGEETQYF
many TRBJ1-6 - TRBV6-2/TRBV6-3 TGTGCCAGCAGTAGGACAGATTCACCCCTCCACTTT CASSRTDSPLHF
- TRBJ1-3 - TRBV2 TGTGCCAGCGGATGGACAGTCAAAGTAGGAAACACCATATATTTT CASGWTVKVGNTIYF
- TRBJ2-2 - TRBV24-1 TGTGCCACCAGTGAACGGGGATTTCGGGGGGAGCTGTTTTTT CATSERGFRGELFF
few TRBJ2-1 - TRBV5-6 TGTGCCAGCAGCGTTCCTGAGGTCAAAATCAGCTCCTACAATGAGCAGTTCTTC CASSVPEVKISSYNEQFF
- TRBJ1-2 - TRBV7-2 TGTGCCAGCAGCTTAGCAGGGGCTGAGGCGGGGTATGGCTACACCTTC CASSLAGAEAGYGYTF
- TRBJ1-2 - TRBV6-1 TGTGCCAGCAGTGAAAGGGGGTTGTGCTACACCTTC CASSERGLCYTF
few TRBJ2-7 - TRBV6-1 TGTGCCAGCAGTGTCACAGGGCTTGGTGAGCAGTACTTC CASSVTGLGEQYF
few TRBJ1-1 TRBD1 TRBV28 TGTGCCAGCAGCCCGGGACAGGGTTACGGAGGAACTGAAGCTTTCTTT CASSPGQGYGGTEAFF
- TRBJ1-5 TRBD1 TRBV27 TGTGCCAGCAGGCTAACAGGGGAACGGCAGCCCCAGCATTTT CASRLTGERQPQHF
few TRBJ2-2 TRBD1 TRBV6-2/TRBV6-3 TGTGCCAGCAGTTACTCGATGCTCGGACAGGGTTACACCGGGGAGCTGTTTTTT CASSYSMLGQGYTGELFF
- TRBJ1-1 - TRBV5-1 TGCGCCAGCAGCCAATCCCGGGACATCAACACTGAAGCTTTCTTT CASSQSRDINTEAFF
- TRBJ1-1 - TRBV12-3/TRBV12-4 TGTGCCAGCAGTTGGGGGCTCGGGGCTGAAGCTTTCTTT CASSWGLGAEAFF
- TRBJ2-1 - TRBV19 TGTGCCAGTAGTCCCTGGACCTACAATGAGCAGTTCTTC CASSPWTYNEQFF
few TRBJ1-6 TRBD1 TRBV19 TGTGCCAGTAGCCGGACAGGGGAAAGGTCACCCCTCCACTTT CASSRTGERSPLHF
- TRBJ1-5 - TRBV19 TGTGCCAGTAAGGATATGGAGCGCGGGCCCCAGCATTTT CASKDMERGPQHF
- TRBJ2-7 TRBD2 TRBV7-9 TGTGCCAGCAGCCCAGAAGCGGGGGATTACGAGCAGTACTTC CASSPEAGDYEQYF
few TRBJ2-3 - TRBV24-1 TGTGCCACCAGTAGAACTACAGGCTCCTATCCAGATACGCAGTATTTT CATSRTTGSYPDTQYF
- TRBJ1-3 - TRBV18 TGTGCCAGCTCCCCAGACGATACCATATATTTT CASSPDDTIYF
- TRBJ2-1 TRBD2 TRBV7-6 TGTGCCAGCAGCTTAGAAGCGGGGTTCTACAATGAGCAGTTCTTC CASSLEAGFYNEQFF
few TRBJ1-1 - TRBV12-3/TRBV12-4 TGTGCCAGCAGTTTCGGAATTTCTGAAGCTTTCTTT CASSFGISEAFF
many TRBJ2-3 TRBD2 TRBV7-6 TGTGCCAGCAGCTTAGCGGAGGCTAGCGGGGGCACAGATACGCAGTATTTT CASSLAEASGGTDTQYF
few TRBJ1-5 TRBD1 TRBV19 TGTGCCAGTAGTTCCCAGCCCGGGACAGGGAGTCAGCCCCAGCATTTT CASSSQPGTGSQPQHF
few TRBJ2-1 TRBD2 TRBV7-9 TGTGCCAGCGGACTAGCGGGGTCTGAGCAGTTCTTC CASGLAGSEQFF
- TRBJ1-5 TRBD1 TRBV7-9 TGTGCCAGCAGCGGGGGGACAGGGTTAGATCAGCCCCAGCATTTT CASSGGTGLDQPQHF
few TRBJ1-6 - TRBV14 TGTGCCAGCAGCCAAGAGAGAGGAGGGACTACTAATTCACCCCTCCACTTT CASSQERGGTTNSPLHF
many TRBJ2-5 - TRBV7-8 TGTGCCAGCAGCTTCCGGTGGTGGGAGACCCAGTACTTC CASSFRWWETQYF